These T cell receptor beta chains were read from a single sample in a study of T-cell memory formation after mild COVID-19. TCRdb analysed the 5' RACE reads with MiXCR anew, one entry per CDR3 protein. The sample comprises 350,000 to 500,000 distinct CDR3 sequences, 20% of which are singletons, and about 8.1% rests with the top ten. Sequencing was done on a sample of PBMCs or a T cell subset sorted from them (not recorded which). Source of these receptors: an adult woman who had mild COVID-19 (a few samples of this study predate the infection). Cell type and time point are not known. Both conserved end residues are part of each CDR3. D genes are given only for firm matches. Clone size is given for some rows only: seen once, a few or many times, or a class if the clone is expanded.

J gene: TRBJ1-1
clone size: .
V gene: TRBV6-2/TRBV6-3
D gene: .
CDR3 DNA: TGTGCCAGCAGTTCAGGTTCGAGAAGTGTGAACACTGAAGCTTTCTTT
CDR3 protein: CASSSGSRSVNTEAFF

J gene: TRBJ1-3
clone size: many
V gene: TRBV20-1
D gene: .
CDR3 DNA: TGCAGTGCCTGGACCCTAGGAAACACCATATATTTT
CDR3 protein: CSAWTLGNTIYF

J gene: TRBJ1-1
clone size: many
V gene: TRBV20-1
D gene: .
CDR3 DNA: TGCAGTGCTAGTGCGGGGCGTCCGAACACTGAAGCTTTCTTT
CDR3 protein: CSASAGRPNTEAFF

J gene: TRBJ2-1
clone size: few
V gene: TRBV6-5
D gene: TRBD2
CDR3 DNA: TGTGCCAGCAGGGAGACTAGCGGGGCCCTTCTTGAGCAGTTCTTC
CDR3 protein: CASRETSGALLEQFF

J gene: TRBJ1-5
clone size: .
V gene: TRBV30
D gene: .
CDR3 DNA: TGTGCCTGGAGTGTAGACACAGGGTTGAGACAGCCCCAGCATTTT
CDR3 protein: CAWSVDTGLRQPQHF

J gene: TRBJ1-5
clone size: few
V gene: TRBV5-1
D gene: TRBD1
CDR3 DNA: TGCGCCAGCAGCGTCGGGACAGGGGCGAACAATCAGCCCCAGCATTTT
CDR3 protein: CASSVGTGANNQPQHF

J gene: TRBJ2-4
clone size: many
V gene: TRBV2
D gene: .
CDR3 DNA: TGTGCCAGCGGGGATCTAGCCAAAAACATTCAGTACTTC
CDR3 protein: CASGDLAKNIQYF

J gene: TRBJ1-5
clone size: .
V gene: TRBV7-9
D gene: .
CDR3 DNA: TGTGCCAGCAGCTTACAGGGTTACCAGCCCCAGCATTTT
CDR3 protein: CASSLQGYQPQHF

J gene: TRBJ1-4
clone size: .
V gene: TRBV11-2
D gene: TRBD1
CDR3 DNA: TGTGCCAGCAGGCACTTCCGGGACAGGGATGAAAAACTGTTTTTT
CDR3 protein: CASRHFRDRDEKLFF

J gene: TRBJ2-1
clone size: few
V gene: TRBV6-5
D gene: .
CDR3 DNA: TGTGCCAGCAGTCCAAGGAATAGCTGGTCCTACAATGAGCAGTTCTTC
CDR3 protein: CASSPRNSWSYNEQFF

J gene: TRBJ2-1
clone size: .
V gene: TRBV9
D gene: .
CDR3 DNA: TGTGCCAGCAGCGTAGCGGGGTCAAGGAATGAGCAGTTCTTC
CDR3 protein: CASSVAGSRNEQFF

J gene: TRBJ1-2
clone size: .
V gene: TRBV5-1
D gene: .
CDR3 DNA: TGCGCCAGCAGCACAGGGTACGGCTACACCTTC
CDR3 protein: CASSTGYGYTF

J gene: TRBJ2-3
clone size: few
V gene: TRBV5-1
D gene: .
CDR3 DNA: TGCGCCAGCAGCCCAACTCTCGGGGCAGATACGCAGTATTTT
CDR3 protein: CASSPTLGADTQYF

J gene: TRBJ2-7
clone size: .
V gene: TRBV18
D gene: .
CDR3 DNA: TGTGCCAGCTCACCTCGGGACTTTGGAAGCGAGCAGTACTTC
CDR3 protein: CASSPRDFGSEQYF

J gene: TRBJ1-1
clone size: .
V gene: TRBV29-1
D gene: .
CDR3 DNA: TGCAGCGTTGAAGGCAGGGAAGGAACTGAAGCTTTCTTT
CDR3 protein: CSVEGREGTEAFF

J gene: TRBJ2-7
clone size: few
V gene: TRBV13
D gene: .
CDR3 DNA: TGTGCCAGCAGCTCGGTAGAGGCCTCCAACTACGAGCAGTACTTC
CDR3 protein: CASSSVEASNYEQYF